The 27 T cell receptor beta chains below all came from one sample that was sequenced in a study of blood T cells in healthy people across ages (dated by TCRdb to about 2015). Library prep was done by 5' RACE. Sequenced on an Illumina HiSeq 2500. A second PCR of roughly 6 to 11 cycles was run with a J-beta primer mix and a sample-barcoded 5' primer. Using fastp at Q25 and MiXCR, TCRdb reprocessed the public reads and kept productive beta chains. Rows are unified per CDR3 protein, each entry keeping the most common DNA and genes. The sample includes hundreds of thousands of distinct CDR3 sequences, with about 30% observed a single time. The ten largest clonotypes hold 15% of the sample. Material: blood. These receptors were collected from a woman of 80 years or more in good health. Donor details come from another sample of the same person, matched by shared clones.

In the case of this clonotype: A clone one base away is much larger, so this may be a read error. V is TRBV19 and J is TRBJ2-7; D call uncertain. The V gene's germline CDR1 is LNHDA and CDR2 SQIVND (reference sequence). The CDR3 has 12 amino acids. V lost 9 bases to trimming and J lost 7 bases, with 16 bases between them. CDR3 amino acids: CARITRFNEQYF. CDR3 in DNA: TGTGCCAGAATTACTCGCTTCAATGAGCAGTACTTC.

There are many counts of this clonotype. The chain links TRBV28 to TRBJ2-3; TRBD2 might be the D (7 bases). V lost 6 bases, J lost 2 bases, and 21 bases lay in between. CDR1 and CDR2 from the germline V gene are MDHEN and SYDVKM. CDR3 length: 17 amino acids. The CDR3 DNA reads TGTGCCAGCAGCCTACCACTACGCGGGGGCCCCACAGATACGCAGTATTTT. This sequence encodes CASSLPLRGGPTDTQYF.

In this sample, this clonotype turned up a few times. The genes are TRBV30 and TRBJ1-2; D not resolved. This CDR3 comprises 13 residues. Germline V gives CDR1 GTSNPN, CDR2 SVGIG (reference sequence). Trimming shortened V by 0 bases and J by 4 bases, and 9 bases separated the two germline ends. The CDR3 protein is CAWSVRASYGYTF. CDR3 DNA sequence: TGTGCCTGGAGTGTAAGGGCGAGCTATGGCTACACCTTC.

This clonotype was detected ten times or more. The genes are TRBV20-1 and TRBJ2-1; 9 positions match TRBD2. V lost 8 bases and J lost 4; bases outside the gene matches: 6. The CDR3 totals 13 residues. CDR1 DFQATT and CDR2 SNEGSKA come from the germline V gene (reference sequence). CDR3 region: CSTGLAPYNEQFF. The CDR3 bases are TGCAGTACCGGACTAGCGCCATACAATGAGCAGTTCTTC.

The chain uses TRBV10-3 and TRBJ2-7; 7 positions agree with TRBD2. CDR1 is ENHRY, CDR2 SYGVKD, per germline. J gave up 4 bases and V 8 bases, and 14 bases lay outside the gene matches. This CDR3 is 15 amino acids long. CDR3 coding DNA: TGTGCCATCTCCGAAAGGGAGGGACCCTCATACGAGCAGTACTTC. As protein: CAISEREGPSYEQYF.

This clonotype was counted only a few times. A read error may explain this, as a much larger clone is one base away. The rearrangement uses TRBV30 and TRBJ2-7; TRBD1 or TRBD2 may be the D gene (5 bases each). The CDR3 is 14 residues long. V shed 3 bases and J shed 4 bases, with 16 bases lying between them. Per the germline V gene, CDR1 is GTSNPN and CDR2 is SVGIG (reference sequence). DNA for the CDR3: TGTGCCTGGAGGCGGAGAGGGGCCCGATACGAGCAGTACTTC. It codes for CAWRRRGARYEQYF.

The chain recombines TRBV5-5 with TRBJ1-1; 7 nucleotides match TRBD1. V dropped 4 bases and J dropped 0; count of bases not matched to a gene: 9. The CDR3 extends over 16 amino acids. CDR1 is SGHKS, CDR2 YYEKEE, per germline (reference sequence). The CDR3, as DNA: TGTGCCAGCAGCGTCGGGACAGAGATTTTGAACACTGAAGCTTTCTTT. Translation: CASSVGTEILNTEAFF.

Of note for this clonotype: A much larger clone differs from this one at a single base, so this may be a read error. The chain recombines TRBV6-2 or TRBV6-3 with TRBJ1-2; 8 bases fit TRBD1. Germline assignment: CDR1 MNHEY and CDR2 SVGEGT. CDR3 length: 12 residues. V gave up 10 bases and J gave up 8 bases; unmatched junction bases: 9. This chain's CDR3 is CANSRGPSGYTF. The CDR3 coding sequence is TGTGCCAACAGCAGGGGGCCGAGCGGCTACACCTTC.

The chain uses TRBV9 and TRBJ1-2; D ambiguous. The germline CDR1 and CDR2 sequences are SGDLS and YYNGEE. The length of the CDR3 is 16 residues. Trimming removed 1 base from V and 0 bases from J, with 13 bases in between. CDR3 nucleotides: TGTGCCAGCAGCGTAAGCCCCCTAAGTTCTAACTATGGCTACACCTTC. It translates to CASSVSPLSSNYGYTF.

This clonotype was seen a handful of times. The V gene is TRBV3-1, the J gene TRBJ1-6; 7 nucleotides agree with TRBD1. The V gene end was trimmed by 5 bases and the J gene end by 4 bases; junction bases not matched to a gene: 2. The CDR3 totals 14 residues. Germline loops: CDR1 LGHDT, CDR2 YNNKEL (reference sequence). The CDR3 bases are TGTGCCAGCAGCGCGGGACAGTATAATTCACCCCTCCACTTT. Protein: CASSAGQYNSPLHF.

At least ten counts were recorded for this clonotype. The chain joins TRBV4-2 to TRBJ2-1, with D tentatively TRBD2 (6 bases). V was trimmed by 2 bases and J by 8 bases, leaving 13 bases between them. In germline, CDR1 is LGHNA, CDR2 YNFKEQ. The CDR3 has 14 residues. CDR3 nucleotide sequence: TGTGCCAGCAGCCAACGACTAGTGGGGGATGAGCAGTTCTTC. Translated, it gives CASSQRLVGDEQFF.

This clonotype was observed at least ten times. The CDR3 here is CASSSMKGIAETQYF. The DNA for the CDR3 is TGTGCCAGCAGCTCAATGAAGGGGATTGCGGAGACCCAGTACTTC. The chain links TRBV7-9 to TRBJ2-5, with a tentative D call TRBD1 (5 bases). Trimming cost V 4 bases and J 5 bases, with 17 bases left between them. Germline CDR1 is SEHNR and CDR2 is FQNEAQ (reference sequence). The CDR3 spans 15 residues.

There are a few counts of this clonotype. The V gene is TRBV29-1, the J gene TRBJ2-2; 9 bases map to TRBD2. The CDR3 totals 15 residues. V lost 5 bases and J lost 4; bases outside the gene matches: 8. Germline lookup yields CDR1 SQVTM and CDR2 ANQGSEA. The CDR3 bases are TGCAGCGTTCAAGGAGCGGGGGGCGTCACCGGGGAGCTGTTTTTT. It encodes CSVQGAGGVTGELFF.

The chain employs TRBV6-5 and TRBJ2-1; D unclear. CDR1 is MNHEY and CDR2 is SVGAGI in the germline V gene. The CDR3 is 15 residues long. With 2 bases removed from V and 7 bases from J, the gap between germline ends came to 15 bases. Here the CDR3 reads CASSYPSEGSNEQFF. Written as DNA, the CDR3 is TGTGCCAGCAGTTACCCCTCGGAAGGAAGTAATGAGCAGTTCTTC.

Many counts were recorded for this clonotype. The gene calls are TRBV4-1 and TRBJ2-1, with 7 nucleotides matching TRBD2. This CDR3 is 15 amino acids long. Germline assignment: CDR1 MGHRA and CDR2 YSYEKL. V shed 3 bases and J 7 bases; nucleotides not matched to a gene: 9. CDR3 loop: CASSQGGGKRNEQFF. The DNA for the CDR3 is TGCGCCAGCAGCCAGGGGGGGGGGAAAAGGAATGAGCAGTTCTTC.

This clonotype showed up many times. CDR3 in DNA: TGTGCCAGCAGCTTCATAGCGGGGCTGGAGACCCAGTACTTC. Encoded protein: CASSFIAGLETQYF. The rearrangement joins TRBV7-9 to TRBJ2-5; TRBD2 agrees at 8 bases. The length of the CDR3 is 14 residues. Germline values: CDR1 SEHNR, CDR2 FQNEAQ (reference sequence). The V gene end was trimmed by 3 bases and the J gene end by 5 bases; junction bases not matched to a gene: 5.

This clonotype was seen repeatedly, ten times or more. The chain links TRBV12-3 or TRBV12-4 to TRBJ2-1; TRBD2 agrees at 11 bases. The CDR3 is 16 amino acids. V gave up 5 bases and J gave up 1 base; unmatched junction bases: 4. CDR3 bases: TGTGCCAGCAGTCCGGGACTAGCGGCGTCCTACAATGAGCAGTTCTTC. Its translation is CASSPGLAASYNEQFF.

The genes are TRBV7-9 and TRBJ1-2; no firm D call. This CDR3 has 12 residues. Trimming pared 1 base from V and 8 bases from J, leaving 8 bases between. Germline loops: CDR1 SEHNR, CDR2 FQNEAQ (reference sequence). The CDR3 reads CASSLDGWGYTF. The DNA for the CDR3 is TGTGCCAGCAGCTTAGACGGATGGGGCTACACCTTC.

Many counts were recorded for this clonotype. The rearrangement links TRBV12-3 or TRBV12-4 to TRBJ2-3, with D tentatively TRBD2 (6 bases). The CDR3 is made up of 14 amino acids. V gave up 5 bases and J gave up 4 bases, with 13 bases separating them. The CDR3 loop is CASSGDSPPDTQYF. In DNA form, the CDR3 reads TGTGCCAGCAGTGGGGACTCTCCCCCAGATACGCAGTATTTT.

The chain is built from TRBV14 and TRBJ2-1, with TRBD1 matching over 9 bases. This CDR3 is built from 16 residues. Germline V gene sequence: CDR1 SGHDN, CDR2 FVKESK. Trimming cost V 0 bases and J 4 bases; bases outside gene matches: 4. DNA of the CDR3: TGTGCCAGCAGCCAAGAACAGGGGGCGAATTACAATGAGCAGTTCTTC. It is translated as CASSQEQGANYNEQFF. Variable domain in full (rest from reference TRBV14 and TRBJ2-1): EAGVTQFPSHSVIEKGQTVTLRCDPISGHDNLYWYRRVMGKEIKFLLHFVKESKQDESGMPNNRFLAERTGGTYSTLKVQPAELEDSGVYFCASSQEQGANYNEQFFGPGTRLTVL.

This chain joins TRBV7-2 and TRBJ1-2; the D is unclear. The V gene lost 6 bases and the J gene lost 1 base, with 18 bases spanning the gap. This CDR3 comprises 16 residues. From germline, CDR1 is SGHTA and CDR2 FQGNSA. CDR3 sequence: CASRPEGPTYNYGYTF. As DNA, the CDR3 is TGTGCCAGCAGGCCGGAAGGACCAACTTATAACTATGGCTACACCTTC.

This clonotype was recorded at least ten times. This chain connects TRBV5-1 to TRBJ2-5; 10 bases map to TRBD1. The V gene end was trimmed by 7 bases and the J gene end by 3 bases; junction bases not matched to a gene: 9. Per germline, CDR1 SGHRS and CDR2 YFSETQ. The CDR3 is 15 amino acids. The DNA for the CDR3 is TGCGCCAGCCACCCGGGACAGGGGAGGGAAGAGACCCAGTACTTC. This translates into CASHPGQGREETQYF. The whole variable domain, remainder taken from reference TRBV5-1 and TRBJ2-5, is KAGVTQTPRYLIKTRGQQVTLSCSPISGHRSVSWYQQTPGQGLQFLFEYFSETQRNKGNFPGRFSGRQFSNSRSEMNVSTLELGDSALYLCASHPGQGREETQYFGPGTRLLVL.

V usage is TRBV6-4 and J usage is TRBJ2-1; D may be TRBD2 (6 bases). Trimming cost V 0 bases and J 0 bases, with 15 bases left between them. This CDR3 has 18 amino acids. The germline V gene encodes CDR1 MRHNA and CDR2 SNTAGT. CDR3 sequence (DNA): TGTGCCAGCAGTGACTCCCCCGCGGGGAGCAGCTCCTACAATGAGCAGTTCTTC. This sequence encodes CASSDSPAGSSSYNEQFF.

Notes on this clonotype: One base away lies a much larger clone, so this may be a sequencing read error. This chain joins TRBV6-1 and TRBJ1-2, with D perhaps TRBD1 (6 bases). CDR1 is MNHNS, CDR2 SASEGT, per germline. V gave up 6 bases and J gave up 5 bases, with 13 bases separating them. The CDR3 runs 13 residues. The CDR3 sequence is CASRERGEYGYTF. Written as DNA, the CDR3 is TGTGCCAGCAGGGAAAGGGGGGAATATGGCTACACCTTC.

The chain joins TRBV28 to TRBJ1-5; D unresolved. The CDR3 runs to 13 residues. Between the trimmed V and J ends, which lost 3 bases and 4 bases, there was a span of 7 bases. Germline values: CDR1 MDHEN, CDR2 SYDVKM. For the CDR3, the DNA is TGTGCCAGCAGTTTGCCCGATAATCAGCCCCAGCATTTT. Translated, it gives CASSLPDNQPQHF.

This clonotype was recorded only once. Here the CDR3 DNA reads TGCGCCAGCCATGAGGGACTAGCGCCCGTCCGGGATCCCGGGGAGCTGTTTTTT. Protein product: CASHEGLAPVRDPGELFF. The rearrangement uses TRBV5-1 and TRBJ2-2, with 10 positions matching TRBD2. CDR1 and CDR2 (germline): SGHRS, YFSETQ. The CDR3 spans 18 residues. J was trimmed by 6 bases and V by 7 bases; bases with no gene match: 18. The full variable domain, completed using reference TRBV5-1 and TRBJ2-2, is KAGVTQTPRYLIKTRGQQVTLSCSPISGHRSVSWYQQTPGQGLQFLFEYFSETQRNKGNFPGRFSGRQFSNSRSEMNVSTLELGDSALYLCASHEGLAPVRDPGELFFGEGSRLTVL.

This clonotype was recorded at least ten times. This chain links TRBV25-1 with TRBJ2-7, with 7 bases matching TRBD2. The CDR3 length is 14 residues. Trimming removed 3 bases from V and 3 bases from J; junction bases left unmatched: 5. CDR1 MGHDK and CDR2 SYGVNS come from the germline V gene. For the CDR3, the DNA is TGTGCCAGCAGTGAGGGCTGGGGGGGCTACGAGCAGTACTTC. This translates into CASSEGWGGYEQYF.